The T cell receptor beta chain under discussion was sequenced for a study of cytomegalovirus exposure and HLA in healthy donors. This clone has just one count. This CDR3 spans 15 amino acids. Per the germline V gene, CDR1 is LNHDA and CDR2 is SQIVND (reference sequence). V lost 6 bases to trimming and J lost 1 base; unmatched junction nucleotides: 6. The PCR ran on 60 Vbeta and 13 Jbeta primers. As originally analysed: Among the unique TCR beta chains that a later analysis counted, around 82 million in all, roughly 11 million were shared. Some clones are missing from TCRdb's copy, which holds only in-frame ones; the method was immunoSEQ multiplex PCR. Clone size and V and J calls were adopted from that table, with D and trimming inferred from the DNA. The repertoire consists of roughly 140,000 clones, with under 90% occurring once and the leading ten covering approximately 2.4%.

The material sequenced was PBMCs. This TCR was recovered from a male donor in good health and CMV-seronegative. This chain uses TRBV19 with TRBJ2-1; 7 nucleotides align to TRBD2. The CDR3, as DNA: TGTGCCAGTAGAACTAGCGCTTTATCCTACAATGAGCAGTTCTTC. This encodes CASRTSALSYNEQFF.